A few counts support the clone carrying this T cell receptor beta chain. What it binds is unknown. This specimen comes from a study of cytomegalovirus exposure and HLA in healthy donors. Study observations and caveats: Certain indistinguishable V segments, among them TRBV6-2 and TRBV6-3, were excluded.

Both 60 Vbeta primers and 13 Jbeta primers went into the PCR. Generated by immunoSEQ multiplex PCR, the TCRdb table keeps only in-frame clones and is missing some. In the table there are some 130,000 clones, 55% to 75% of which are singletons. Germline CDR1 is LNHDA and CDR2 is SQIVND (reference sequence). The CDR3 spans 15 residues. After removal of 2 bases from V and 5 bases from J, the junction contained 5 bases not matched to a gene. The genes are TRBV19 and TRBJ2-5; 10 bases map to TRBD2. This receptor was taken from a man aged 30-40 years in good health and CMV-seropositive. The sample comprised PBMCs. CDR3 nucleotide sequence: TGTGCCAGTAGTATAACTAGCGGGAACGGGGAGACCCAGTACTTC. It translates to CASSITSGNGETQYF.